This record concerns one TCR beta chain sequence. This entry comes from a study of T cell changes during pregnancy in multiple sclerosis. V dropped 5 bases and J dropped 3; count of bases not matched to a gene: 9. CDR3 length: 16 residues. Per germline, CDR1 SGHTA and CDR2 FQGNSA. Here immunoSEQ multiplex PCR was the method, and the copy in TCRdb shows in-frame clones only, minus some. The sample contains around 57,000 clones, over 80% of which appear only once. Sequences were derived from CD4+ T cells from peripheral blood mononuclear cells, sampled after pregnancy. This TCR derives from a female donor in good health, enrolled as a control in a pregnancy study. V is TRBV7-2 and J is TRBJ2-2; 7 nucleotides match TRBD1. The CDR3 sequence is CASSRQKGADTGELFF. In DNA form, the CDR3 reads TGTGCCAGCAGCCGCCAGAAGGGGGCTGACACCGGGGAGCTGTTTTTT.